These T cell receptor beta chains were read from a single sample in a study of cytomegalovirus exposure and HLA in healthy donors. Some clones are missing from TCRdb's copy, which holds only in-frame ones; the method was immunoSEQ multiplex PCR. The sample contains about 140,000 clones, approximately 84% of which appear only once. What was sequenced was PBMCs. The receptor set was obtained from a man aged 25-45 years in good health and CMV-seropositive. CDR3s include the opening cysteine and the closing phenylalanine or tryptophan. D genes are given only for firm matches. Rows give clone size only sometimes, using once, few, many, or a class for an expanded clone.

D	V	size	J	CDR3	DNA
TRBD2	TRBV13	NA	TRBJ2-1	CASSYPSGTYNEQFF	TGTGCCAGCAGCTACCCCAGCGGGACCTACAATGAGCAGTTCTTC
TRBD1	TRBV10-3	NA	TRBJ2-7	CPTDRDLFYEQYF	TGCCCCACTGACAGGGACCTTTTCTACGAGCAGTACTTC
TRBD1	TRBV19	NA	TRBJ2-5	CASSVLTGEQYF	TGTGCCAGTAGCGTCTTAACAGGGGAGCAGTACTTC
TRBD1	TRBV11-3	once	TRBJ2-1	CASSGQGFGEQFF	TGTGCCAGCAGCGGACAGGGATTCGGGGAGCAGTTCTTC
NA	TRBV28	NA	TRBJ2-7	CASSPGWGRNPGQYF	TGTGCCAGCAGCCCAGGGTGGGGGCGGAATCCTGGGCAGTACTTC
NA	TRBV2	once	TRBJ2-5	CASSELGGETQYF	TGTGCCAGCAGTGAGCTAGGCGGAGAGACCCAGTACTTC
NA	TRBV5-1	NA	TRBJ2-3	CASSTTGDVDTQYF	TGCGCCAGCAGCACGACCGGAGACGTGGATACGCAGTATTTT
TRBD2	TRBV5-4	NA	TRBJ2-5	CASSLELAGMVEETQYF	TGTGCCAGCAGCTTGGAACTAGCGGGTATGGTTGAAGAGACCCAGTACTTC
NA	TRBV28	few	TRBJ1-4	CASSRGSEKLFF	TGTGCCAGCAGCAGGGGCAGCGAAAAACTGTTTTTT
TRBD1	TRBV9	NA	TRBJ1-2	CASSSSPGQGYYGYTF	TGTGCCAGCAGCTCGAGTCCGGGACAGGGATACTATGGCTACACCTTC
NA	TRBV18	few	TRBJ1-2	CASSPGTREGFYGYTF	TGTGCCAGCTCACCAGGGACCAGGGAGGGCTTCTATGGCTACACCTTC
TRBD1	TRBV6-5	few	TRBJ1-5	CASSYGTGGDQPQHF	TGTGCCAGCAGTTACGGGACAGGGGGCGATCAGCCCCAGCATTTT
NA	TRBV5-1	once	TRBJ2-7	CASSLSTDYEQYF	TGCGCCAGCAGCTTGTCGACAGATTACGAGCAGTACTTC
NA	TRBV21-1	NA	TRBJ2-7	CASSKGRSDSYEQYF	TGTGCCAGCAGCAAAGGTAGGAGCGACTCCTACGAGCAGTACTTC
NA	TRBV7-2	few	TRBJ2-3	CASSFKTSTQYF	TGTGCCAGCAGCTTCAAGACTAGTACGCAGTATTTT
NA	TRBV7-2	once	TRBJ1-2	CASRIPQGNGYGYTF	TGTGCCAGCAGAATCCCTCAGGGTAATGGCTATGGCTACACCTTC
TRBD1	TRBV2	NA	TRBJ1-2	CASSDSGGNYGYTF	TGTGCCAGCAGTGATTCAGGGGGTAACTATGGCTACACCTTC
NA	TRBV5-4	NA	TRBJ1-1	CASSLDGLKNTEAFF	TGTGCCAGCAGCTTGGATGGGCTCAAGAACACTGAAGCTTTCTTT
NA	TRBV21-1	few	TRBJ2-7	CASSRVFSRGEQYF	TGTGCCAGCAGCCGGGTCTTTTCAAGGGGGGAGCAGTACTTC
TRBD1	TRBV28	once	TRBJ1-2	CASSLSAGGGYTF	TGTGCCAGCAGTTTATCAGCAGGGGGGGGCTACACCTTC
NA	TRBV5-6	NA	TRBJ2-2	CASSFPANTGELFF	TGTGCCAGCAGCTTTCCAGCGAACACCGGGGAGCTGTTTTTT
TRBD1	TRBV7-2	few	TRBJ1-4	CASSQQGLGNEKLFF	TGTGCCAGCAGCCAACAGGGGCTGGGGAATGAAAAACTGTTTTTT
NA	TRBV5-5	NA	TRBJ2-7	CASSSERQAHSYEQYF	TGTGCCAGCAGCTCCGAGAGACAGGCCCACTCCTACGAGCAGTACTTC
TRBD2	TRBV27	NA	TRBJ2-1	CASSLQGTSGYNEQFF	TGTGCCAGCAGTTTACAGGGGACTAGCGGATACAATGAGCAGTTCTTC
TRBD1	TRBV27	once	TRBJ2-2	CASSVGQGGELFF	TGTGCCAGCAGTGTCGGACAGGGGGGGGAGCTGTTTTTT
NA	TRBV7-9	NA	TRBJ2-1	CASSLAQANEQFF	TGTGCCAGCAGCTTAGCTCAGGCCAATGAGCAGTTCTTC
TRBD2	TRBV27	NA	TRBJ2-4	CASSLSAGKGLAKNIQYF	TGTGCCAGCAGTTTATCAGCGGGAAAGGGGCTAGCCAAAAACATTCAGTACTTC
NA	TRBV6-5	NA	TRBJ2-7	CASSYFRDSEQYF	TGTGCCAGCAGTTACTTCAGGGATAGCGAGCAGTACTTC
NA	TRBV28	NA	TRBJ1-2	CASRFVNRNGYTF	TGTGCCAGCAGGTTCGTTAACAGGAATGGCTACACCTTC
TRBD1	TRBV10-3	NA	TRBJ1-5	CAISGTGGNQPQHF	TGTGCCATCAGTGGGACAGGGGGCAATCAGCCCCAGCATTTT
TRBD2	TRBV11-3	NA	TRBJ2-5	CASSMSGGAGETQYF	TGTGCCAGCAGCATGAGCGGGGGGGCCGGAGAGACCCAGTACTTC
TRBD1	TRBV27	once	TRBJ2-2	CASSPRQGSGELFF	TGTGCCAGCAGCCCTCGACAGGGGAGCGGGGAGCTGTTTTTT
NA	TRBV19	once	TRBJ1-5	CASSTTGQIKNQPQHF	TGTGCCAGTAGTACGACCGGACAGATCAAAAATCAGCCCCAGCATTTT
NA	TRBV4-1	NA	TRBJ2-3	CASSQDPPGVPSTDTQYF	TGCGCCAGCAGCCAAGATCCCCCCGGGGTCCCTAGCACAGATACGCAGTATTTT
TRBD1	TRBV5-1	NA	TRBJ1-6	CASSSMGQPGSPLHF	TGCGCCAGCAGCTCGATGGGACAGCCGGGTTCACCCCTCCACTTT
NA	TRBV7-2	few	TRBJ1-2	CASSLVGSNNNYGYTF	TGTGCCAGCAGCTTAGTGGGCAGCAACAATAACTATGGCTACACCTTC
TRBD2	TRBV2	NA	TRBJ2-3	CASSEGLAPQDTQYF	TGTGCCAGCAGTGAAGGACTAGCACCCCAAGATACGCAGTATTTT
TRBD1	TRBV5-4	NA	TRBJ1-3	CASSLGQGKGNTIYF	TGTGCCAGCAGCCTGGGACAGGGGAAAGGAAACACCATATATTTT
TRBD1	TRBV5-1	NA	TRBJ2-5	CASSPDRVGETQYF	TGCGCCAGCAGCCCGGACAGGGTGGGGGAGACCCAGTACTTC
TRBD2	TRBV27	NA	TRBJ2-1	CASRPGTSPPNEQFF	TGTGCCAGCAGACCCGGGACTAGCCCCCCCAATGAGCAGTTCTTC
TRBD2	TRBV5-4	NA	TRBJ2-1	CASSWTSSTNEQFF	TGTGCCAGCAGCTGGACTAGTTCAACGAATGAGCAGTTCTTC